This entry lists 26 T cell receptor beta chains sequenced from one sample in a study of blood T cells in healthy people across ages. A sample-barcoded 5' primer and a J-beta primer mix were used in a second PCR of roughly 6 to 11 cycles. TCRdb ran MiXCR on the 5' RACE reads and lists one entry per CDR3 protein. The sample has around 1,000,000 distinct CDR3 sequences, less than 25% seen once. The data also belong to a second study, concerning T cells of mothers and their children.

The sample comprised blood. These TCRs come from a girl aged 2-10 years in good health.

This clonotype was counted many times. The chain's CDR3 is CSAIPMGLAGTDTQYF. CDR3 sequence (DNA): TGCAGTGCTATTCCCATGGGACTAGCGGGCACAGATACGCAGTATTTT. This sequence joins TRBV20-1 and TRBJ2-3; 11 positions agree with TRBD2. The CDR3 totals 16 residues. Germline CDR1 DFQATT, CDR2 SNEGSKA (reference sequence). V shed 4 bases and J 1 base; nucleotides not matched to a gene: 7.

V gene TRBV4-1 combines with J gene TRBJ2-7; 9 nucleotides line up with TRBD1. After removal of 1 base from V and 5 bases from J, the junction contained 9 bases not matched to a gene. Per germline, CDR1 MGHRA and CDR2 YSYEKL. This CDR3 spans 16 amino acids. The CDR3 coding sequence is TGCGCCAGCAGCCAAGTCCCGGGACAGGGCCTCCACGAGCAGTACTTC. Protein: CASSQVPGQGLHEQYF.

This sequence joins TRBV25-1 and TRBJ2-1; D possibly corresponds to TRBD2 (5 bases). Germline loops: CDR1 MGHDK, CDR2 SYGVNS. The germline V and J ends were trimmed by 2 bases and 3 bases, with 11 bases remaining between them. This CDR3 spans 15 amino acids. CDR3 in DNA: TGTGCCAGCAGTGAACGGAGCGACTACTACAATGAGCAGTTCTTC. Protein: CASSERSDYYNEQFF.

This clonotype was seen a single time. The J gene is TRBJ2-7, the V gene TRBV20-1; possible D gene TRBD2, 6 bases. Trimming cost V 4 bases and J 7 bases, with 20 bases left between them. The germline V gene has CDR1 DFQATT and CDR2 SNEGSKA (reference sequence). This CDR3 region has 14 residues. CDR3 amino acids: CSATPVNAGSEQYF. Here the CDR3 DNA reads TGCAGTGCTACCCCAGTTAATGCGGGGAGTGAGCAGTACTTC.

In this sample, this clonotype turned up a few times. The DNA for the CDR3 is TGTGCCAGCAGGCTCTCTGGCGGGGCAGATACGCAGTATTTT. It translates to CASRLSGGADTQYF. The chain couples TRBV7-2 to TRBJ2-3, with a weak D call TRBD2 (6 bases). Trimming removed 6 bases from V and 4 bases from J, with 14 bases in between. The CDR3 sequence is 14 residues long. Germline CDR1 reads SGHTA; CDR2 reads FQGNSA.

This clonotype occurred a few times. This rearrangement joins TRBV7-9 to TRBJ1-4; the match to TRBD1 covers 8 bases. This CDR3 region has 15 residues. The germline gives CDR1 SEHNR, CDR2 FQNEAQ (reference sequence). With V trimmed by 4 bases and J by 9 bases, 10 bases remained unmatched. The CDR3 loop reads CASSYGTGSMKKLFF. CDR3 DNA sequence: TGTGCCAGCAGCTATGGGACAGGTTCGATGAAAAAACTGTTTTTT.

V gene TRBV20-1 combines with J gene TRBJ2-1; D remains ambiguous. The CDR3 consists of 10 residues. Per the germline V gene, CDR1 is DFQATT and CDR2 is SNEGSKA (reference sequence). V was cut by 5 bases and J by 8 bases, with 7 bases left in between. CDR3 bases: TGCAGTGCTCTCTCCGATGAGCAGTTCTTC. Its protein is CSALSDEQFF.

This clonotype occurred a few times. The chain is built from TRBV20-1 and TRBJ2-3; 7 nucleotides match TRBD1. The CDR3 runs to 17 residues. V shed 0 bases, J shed 3 bases, and the junction held 12 bases outside the gene matches. Germline CDR1 reads DFQATT; CDR2 reads SNEGSKA (reference sequence). CDR3 loop: CSARDGGRQGPTDTQYF. As DNA, the CDR3 is TGCAGTGCTAGAGATGGGGGTAGACAGGGACCAACAGATACGCAGTATTTT.

This clonotype came up a few times. J is TRBJ1-4 and V is TRBV4-1; the D is unclear. The CDR3 sequence is 16 residues long. The V end was cut by 4 bases, the J end by 12 bases, with 24 bases between. Germline assignment: CDR1 MGHRA and CDR2 YSYEKL. The CDR3 nucleotides are TGCGCCAGCAGCCGTCTCCCCCCAGGCGTGAAGGCGGAACTGTTTTTT. Encoded protein: CASSRLPPGVKAELFF.

This chain connects TRBV9 to TRBJ2-3; D is unclear. Germline V gives CDR1 SGDLS, CDR2 YYNGEE. The CDR3 totals 15 residues. Trimming shortened V by 3 bases and J by 2 bases, and 13 bases separated the two germline ends. Here the CDR3 DNA reads TGTGCCAGCAGCGCGTGGGGTGGCTCCACAGATACGCAGTATTTT. Its translation is CASSAWGGSTDTQYF.

The rearrangement joins TRBV6-5 to TRBJ1-2, with D possibly matching TRBD1 (6 bases). CDR1 MNHEY and CDR2 SVGAGI come from the germline V gene. Deletions cut 2 bases from V and 4 bases from J, with 8 bases between. The CDR3 length is 13 residues. The CDR3 bases are TGTGCCAGCAGTTACAGGGGGGGCTATGGCTACACCTTC. Protein sequence: CASSYRGGYGYTF.

The V call is TRBV13, the J call TRBJ2-5; 7 bases line up with TRBD2. The CDR3 extends over 14 amino acids. The V and J ends lost 5 bases and 2 bases, in that order; junction bases with no gene match: 5. Germline V gives CDR1 PRHDT, CDR2 FYEKMQ (reference sequence). This chain's CDR3 is CASSGTTEQETQYF. CDR3 nucleotides: TGTGCCAGCAGCGGGACTACCGAACAAGAGACCCAGTACTTC.

The table lists this clonotype with a few counts. The chain links TRBV29-1 to TRBJ2-7; D gene ambiguous. Trimming removed 0 bases from V and 10 bases from J, with 10 bases in between. Germline V gives CDR1 SQVTM, CDR2 ANQGSEA. CDR3 length equals 11 residues. CDR3 nucleotides: TGCAGCGTTGAAGATGCGACCGACCAGTACTTC. It translates to CSVEDATDQYF.

This clonotype has more than one count but fewer than ten. The chain combines TRBV29-1 with TRBJ2-3, with 9 bases aligning to TRBD1. The CDR3 loop spans 14 amino acids. CDR1 is SQVTM and CDR2 is ANQGSEA in the germline V gene. The V and J ends lost 3 bases and 6 bases, in that order; junction bases with no gene match: 7. CDR3 protein: CSVDEGQGFDTQYF. The DNA for the CDR3 is TGCAGCGTTGATGAGGGACAGGGCTTTGATACGCAGTATTTT.

The V gene is TRBV28, the J gene TRBJ1-1, with D uncertain. The CDR3 spans 14 residues. V lost 5 bases to trimming and J lost 7 bases, with 17 bases between them. The V gene's germline CDR1 is MDHEN and CDR2 SYDVKM. Here the CDR3 reads CASSKGPTGGEAFF. The CDR3 DNA is TGTGCCAGCAGTAAAGGGCCCACCGGCGGTGAAGCTTTCTTT.

The chain employs TRBV9 and TRBJ2-5, with D tentatively TRBD2 (6 bases). The CDR3 has 13 residues. Trimming pared 4 bases from V and 9 bases from J, leaving 16 bases between. Germline V CDR1 and CDR2: SGDLS, YYNGEE. CDR3 nucleotide sequence: TGTGCCAGCAGCTTCCGGGACCGCGGGGCCCAGTACTTC. The encoded protein is CASSFRDRGAQYF.

This clonotype was picked up a small number of times. The rearrangement links TRBV11-2 to TRBJ2-1; 14 bases fit TRBD2. V trimming: 3 bases; J trimming: 0 bases; junction bases outside the gene matches: 13. Germline values: CDR1 SGHAT, CDR2 FQNNGV. This CDR3 spans 21 amino acids. The CDR3 nucleotides read TGTGCCAGCAGCTTCCCCCTGGGACTAGCGGGAGTATCGAGCTCCTACAATGAGCAGTTCTTC. This sequence encodes CASSFPLGLAGVSSSYNEQFF.

The chain joins TRBV29-1 to TRBJ2-5; a possible D gene is TRBD1 (6 bases). The J call may be mistaken, given a closer DNA end match to TRBJ2-7. This CDR3 contains 13 residues. Germline V gene data show CDR1 as SQVTM and CDR2 as ANQGSEA. The CDR3: CSVVNRATYEQYF. DNA for the CDR3: TGCAGCGTTGTGAACAGGGCTACCTACGAGCAGTACTTC.

The genes are TRBV6-2 or TRBV6-3 and TRBJ1-5, with D possibly matching TRBD1 (6 bases). V was cut by 5 bases and J by 0 bases, with 11 bases left in between. Per germline, CDR1 MNHEY and CDR2 SVGEGT. The CDR3 covers 15 residues. The CDR3 sequence is CASSTYRDSNQPQHF. CDR3 nucleotides: TGTGCCAGCAGTACCTACAGGGATAGCAATCAGCCCCAGCATTTT.

This clonotype came up once. This sequence joins TRBV28 and TRBJ2-5; 7 bases map to TRBD1. The DNA end is a closer match to TRBJ2-7, so the J assignment may be wrong. The germline gives CDR1 MDHEN, CDR2 SYDVKM. This CDR3 contains 15 residues. CDR3 sequence: CASSLVGQEAYEQYF. CDR3 sequence (DNA): TGTGCCAGCAGTTTAGTAGGACAGGAGGCCTACGAGCAGTACTTC.

The sample holds a few counts of this clonotype. This rearrangement joins TRBV7-2 to TRBJ1-1; the D gene is possibly TRBD1 (5 bases). The CDR3 contains 14 residues. Germline-derived CDR1 and CDR2 are SGHTA and FQGNSA. The germline V and J ends were trimmed by 2 bases and 5 bases, with 12 bases remaining between them. CDR3 region: CASSLQGLWTEAFF. CDR3 bases: TGTGCCAGCAGCTTACAGGGACTATGGACTGAAGCTTTCTTT.

This clonotype was observed a handful of times. The J gene is TRBJ2-5, the V gene TRBV12-5; weak D call: TRBD2 (5 bases). The CDR3 spans 15 residues. Germline V gives CDR1 LGHNT, CDR2 FRNRAP. V lost 8 bases and J lost 1, with 17 bases in between. The CDR3 bases are TGTGCTAGTCGTGATAGCGCGACCGTCCAAGAGACCCAGTACTTC. Protein: CASRDSATVQETQYF.

The CDR3 sequence: CASSSPDRTIPEAFF. The CDR3 bases are TGTGCCAGCAGCTCCCCAGACCGAACTATCCCTGAAGCTTTCTTT. V usage is TRBV7-8 and J usage is TRBJ1-1; D ambiguous. In germline, CDR1 is SGHVS, CDR2 FQNEAQ. This CDR3 has 15 amino acids. Deletions cut 4 bases from V and 6 bases from J, with 18 bases between.

CDR3 bases: TGTGCCAGCAGTCCCCAGCGGGCGGACAATGAGCAGTTCTTC. As protein: CASSPQRADNEQFF. The chain combines TRBV28 with TRBJ2-1; TRBD2 might be the D (6 bases). Germline V gene sequence: CDR1 MDHEN, CDR2 SYDVKM. The CDR3 has 14 residues. The germline V and J ends were trimmed by 5 bases and 5 bases, with 13 bases remaining between them.

This clonotype has a handful of counts. The chain joins TRBV20-1 to TRBJ1-2; D perhaps matches TRBD1 (6 bases). V lost 6 bases and J 4 bases, leaving 15 bases between the germline ends. Germline V gene lookup returns CDR1 DFQATT and CDR2 SNEGSKA (reference sequence). CDR3 length: 13 residues. The CDR3 here is CSARGVVSYGYTF. CDR3 bases: TGCAGTGCCAGGGGCGTGGTGAGCTATGGCTACACCTTC.

This clonotype was detected only a few times. V and J are TRBV3-1 and TRBJ2-5, with D hard to call. The last part of the DNA fits TRBJ2-7 better; the J call may be wrong. Looked up from germline, CDR1 is LGHDT and CDR2 is YNNKEL (reference sequence). This CDR3 region has 15 residues. CDR3 nucleotide sequence: TGTGCCAGCAGCCCCGACTGGGCCCCCAGCTACGAGCAGTACTTC. Translated, it gives CASSPDWAPSYEQYF.